The sequence of this T cell receptor (beta chain) was determined in a study of T cells in Graves' hyperthyroidism and ophthalmopathy (dated by TCRdb to about 2019). With respect to the entire study: Peripheral blood samples were taken at initial diagnosis, before any treatment was given. Following sampling, methimazole starting at 30 mg daily was given to hyperthyroidism patients, and high-dose intravenous methylprednisolone was given to ophthalmopathy patients. To identify TCR V-J signatures that set the groups apart, the researchers used a discovery cohort of more than 95 patients, made up of 40 to 45 with Graves' ophthalmopathy and about 60 with stable Graves' hyperthyroidism. Prospective prediction of ophthalmopathy was tested in an independent validation cohort consisting of 18 hyperthyroidism patients and 15 to 17 patients who later progressed to ophthalmopathy. For training and testing, the 100 or so patients in the discovery cohort were randomly divided in a 7:3 ratio. In addition, the study compared T-cell repertoires in thyroid tissue and in blood from several Graves' hyperthyroidism patients. The paper reports TCR Vbeta CDR3 sequencing of approximately 140 peripheral blood samples: fewer than 50 ophthalmopathy, under 85 hyperthyroidism and 17 progressor patients.

This clonotype was found many times. The specificity of this receptor is unknown. The record has no base qualities; no much larger clone is one base away. Stable Graves' hyperthyroidism was defined as the absence of progression to ophthalmopathy over 18 months of follow-up. Hyperthyroidism patients were newly diagnosed, with disease duration under 2 months, and aged 18 to 65 years. Any patient with an uncontrolled infection, another autoimmune disease, pregnancy or lactation was excluded. Diagnoses were established on the basis of clinical symptoms, serum thyroxine and TRAb, thyroid ultrasound, and orbital computed tomography. PBMCs were separated from 10 ml of fresh peripheral blood using Ficoll-Paque density gradient centrifugation. Total RNA was extracted with Trizol reagent, and quality was checked on an Agilent 2100 Bioanalyzer. Study-wide findings and limitations: No statistical method was used to set the sample size in advance, and investigators knew the group allocation. A model built on a 13 V-J signature distinguished ophthalmopathy from stable hyperthyroidism, reaching around 90% sensitivity and around 81% specificity in cross-validation and 80%/75% in testing. Most expanded thyroid clonotypes (frequency above 0.001) were also found in blood, which suggests that blood repertoires may mirror thyroid immune responses. In validation, the model predicted progression to ophthalmopathy a median of around 6.5 months before onset, with about 70% sensitivity and 72.22% specificity.

The TCR beta CDR3 regions were amplified from the RNA transcripts. For the first round of RT-PCR on the TCR CDR3, the HTBI primer set was used together with the Qiagen OneStep RT-PCR kit. Libraries were constructed in a second round of multiplex PCR, after which size selection and purification were performed. Libraries were sequenced paired-end with 100 bp reads on an Illumina HiSeq2000. Per the source publication's procedure: SOAPnuke was used to process the raw data, with reads discarded if the reads contained adapters or uncalled bases, had a mean Phred below 15, or lacked an exact constant-primer or identifier match. High-quality paired reads were merged using COPE v1.2.5, and each unique nucleotide sequence was defined as a clonotype. MiTCR v1.1 was used to align the clonotypes against IMGT TRBV, TRBD and TRBJ reference segments. The analysis included only V-J combinations with a frequency above 0.0001, which together covered 99.2% of the repertoires. The TCS score was defined as F50 (clonal expansion) divided by E x V (chaos), with BLOSUM62-based TCRdist calculated between CDR3 peptides within each V-J. Welch's t-statistics and random forest reduced roughly 530 V-J features to 13, which were used in a naive Bayes classifier (R e1071). TCRdb reprocessing: public reads trimmed at Q25 with fastp, clones called with MiXCR, in-frame beta chains kept. Records with the same CDR3 protein are collapsed into one entry carrying the most frequent genes and DNA. TCRdb, not the authors, supplied the V and J calls. The sample data list about 420,000 distinct CDR3 sequences, and roughly 13% of these were observed just once. The ten largest clones add up to approximately 5.8% of the sample.

The CDR3 spans 14 residues, from the cysteine through the phenylalanine. The read is trimmed to its CDR3 DNA, 42 bases read in frame from base 1. The germline V gene (reference sequence) gives CDR1 as SGHKS and CDR2 as YYEKEE. Trimming removed 4 bases from V and 5 bases from J; the gene matches leave 7 bases unexplained. In this chain, TRBV5-5 is recombined with TRBJ2-7, and TRBD1 aligns with 9 junction nucleotides. The sample taken for sequencing was blood. The TCR sequence derives from a woman younger than 35 with Graves' hyperthyroidism. At the DNA level, the sequence is TGTGCCAGCAGCGGCGAGGGGACAGGGAACGAGCAGTACTTC. Its translation reads: CASSGEGTGNEQYF.